Presented here are 12 T cell receptor beta chains from one specimen sequenced in a study of blood T cell repertoires in COVID-19 (dated by TCRdb to the early 2020s). Receptor libraries were prepared by the immunoSEQ multiplex PCR assay. TCRdb's version of the immuneACCESS table is confined to in-frame rearrangements and falls short of the full clone set. An unresolved V gene accounts for under half of the shortfall where checked; the remainder is of unknown origin. The sample table holds over 150,000 clones, of which 84% were seen once. Over 10% of the sample is held by the ten biggest clonotypes. The sequencing input was peripheral blood. All receptors come from a human donor in a cohort sampled during active COVID-19.

This clone was observed a handful of times. The V gene is TRBV20-1, the J gene TRBJ2-7, with D possibly being TRBD1 (6 bases). V was shortened by 7 bases and J by 4 bases, with 8 bases between the two germline ends. The CDR3 is 10 residues long. Germline V gene data show CDR1 as DFQATT and CDR2 as SNEGSKA (reference sequence). The CDR3 reads CSGGQYEQYF. The DNA for the CDR3 is TGCAGTGGGGGGCAGTACGAGCAGTACTTC.

J is TRBJ1-5 and V is TRBV7-2, with 12 bases aligning to TRBD1. The CDR3 covers 17 residues. J lost 2 bases, V lost 2 bases, and 4 bases had no gene match. CDR1 is SGHTA and CDR2 is FQGNSA in the germline V gene. This chain's CDR3 is CASSLRGQGAGNQPQHF. The CDR3 coding sequence is TGTGCCAGCAGCTTAAGGGGACAGGGGGCTGGCAATCAGCCCCAGCATTTT.

This chain joins TRBV2 and TRBJ1-2; D is undetermined. Germline loops: CDR1 SNHLY, CDR2 FYNNEI. Trimming stripped 8 bases from V and 4 bases from J, with 8 bases between. The CDR3 loop spans 11 amino acids. CDR3 amino acids: CASSPSYGYTF. The CDR3 DNA reads TGTGCCAGCTCGCCGAGCTATGGCTACACCTTC.

The V gene is TRBV18, the J gene TRBJ2-7; 8 nucleotides line up with TRBD1. In germline, CDR1 is KGHSH, CDR2 LQKENI. The CDR3 totals 15 residues. V gave up 3 bases and J gave up 0 bases; unmatched junction bases: 4. CDR3 nucleotides: TGTGCCAGCTCACCGGGACAGGTGAGCTCCTACGAGCAGTACTTC. It specifies CASSPGQVSSYEQYF.

On this clone itself: This may stem from a read error, because a much larger clone lies one nucleotide away. V usage is TRBV7-9 and J usage is TRBJ2-1; possibly TRBD2 for D (5 bases). Germline values: CDR1 SEHNR, CDR2 FQNEAQ (reference sequence). This CDR3 is 13 amino acids long. V shed 10 bases and J shed 3 bases, with 13 bases lying between them. CDR3 region: CATGISVYNEQFF. CDR3 in DNA: TGTGCCACCGGGATTAGCGTCTACAATGAGCAGTTCTTC.

The chain combines TRBV15 with TRBJ2-7, with D tentatively TRBD1 (6 bases). Germline V gene lookup returns CDR1 LNHNV and CDR2 YYDKDF (reference sequence). CDR3 length equals 15 residues. Trimming took 3 bases from V and 3 from J, leaving 15 bases between them. The CDR3 sequence is CATSRGAVGVYEQYF. DNA for the CDR3: TGTGCCACCAGCAGGGGGGCCGTGGGGGTCTACGAGCAGTACTTC.

The chain couples TRBV29-1 to TRBJ1-3; D is undetermined. The CDR3 totals 13 residues. With 6 bases removed from V and 1 base from J, the gap between germline ends came to 10 bases. Germline CDR1 is SQVTM and CDR2 is ANQGSEA. The CDR3 sequence: CSVAGYSGNTIYF. Here the CDR3 DNA reads TGCAGCGTCGCGGGGTATTCTGGAAACACCATATATTTT.

The rearrangement joins TRBV4-2 to TRBJ2-4, with a possible D match to TRBD1 (6 bases). The CDR3 loop spans 12 amino acids. The ends were cut back, 5 bases at V and 5 bases at J, with 7 bases in the middle. Germline values: CDR1 LGHNA, CDR2 YNFKEQ. CDR3 sequence reads: CASSAGENIQYF. The CDR3 DNA reads as TGTGCCAGCAGCGCAGGGGAAAACATTCAGTACTTC.

The chain recombines TRBV2 with TRBJ2-5, with 7 bases matching TRBD1. V was clipped by 6 bases and J by 5 bases; unmatched bases: 12. Germline CDR1 reads SNHLY; CDR2 reads FYNNEI. The CDR3 consists of 15 residues. CDR3 in DNA: TGTGCCAGCAGCCCAAACAGGGGTTCACGGGAGACCCAGTACTTC. This sequence encodes CASSPNRGSRETQYF. The variable domain in full, completed from reference TRBV2 and TRBJ2-5, reads EPEVTQTPSHQVTQMGQEVILRCVPISNHLYFYWYRQILGQKVEFLVSFYNNEISEKSEIFDDQFSVERPDGSNFTLKIRSTKLEDSAMYFCASSPNRGSRETQYFGPGTRLLVL.

This chain joins TRBV7-9 and TRBJ1-2; D not resolved. The V gene lost 5 bases and the J gene lost 0 bases, with 13 bases spanning the gap. The germline V gene encodes CDR1 SEHNR and CDR2 FQNEAQ (reference sequence). The CDR3 consists of 15 residues. CDR3 protein: CASSGPHGTNYGYTF. For the CDR3, the DNA is TGTGCCAGCAGCGGCCCCCACGGGACTAACTATGGCTACACCTTC.

The chain's CDR3 is CSVREGAADTQYF. The CDR3 coding sequence is TGCAGCGTACGGGAGGGGGCGGCGGATACGCAGTATTTT. This chain links TRBV29-1 with TRBJ2-3; possibly TRBD2 for D (8 bases). This CDR3 spans 13 amino acids. The V and J ends lost 6 bases and 6 bases respectively, with 16 bases between them. The germline gives CDR1 SQVTM, CDR2 ANQGSEA.

The chain has TRBV5-1 and TRBJ2-7; tentatively, D is TRBD1 (5 bases). From germline, CDR1 is SGHRS and CDR2 YFSETQ. Between the trimmed V and J ends, which lost 0 bases and 0 bases, there was a span of 13 bases. The CDR3 has 16 amino acids. CDR3 amino acids: CASSLASGSYSYEQYF. Written as DNA, the CDR3 is TGCGCCAGCAGCTTGGCCTCAGGGTCTTACTCCTACGAGCAGTACTTC.